The 10 T cell receptor beta chains reported below all come from one sample, sequenced in a study of response to subunit inactivated influenza vaccine. TCRdb reanalysed the RT-PCR reads using MiXCR and keeps one entry per CDR3 protein. The profile covers roughly 170,000 distinct CDR3 sequences, with around 8.8% appearing a single time and 11% taken by the ten largest. This material consisted of non-naive T cells sorted from PBMCs, taken on the day of vaccination. The receptor source for this set is a middle-aged man who received an inactivated influenza vaccine.

The chain uses TRBV5-6 and TRBJ2-1; D unresolved. The CDR3 extends over 13 amino acids. Trimming stripped 9 bases from V and 4 bases from J, with 14 bases between. The germline V gene encodes CDR1 SGHDT and CDR2 YYEEEE. DNA for the CDR3: TGTGCCATGGGCCCCGGGCTGTACAATGAGCAGTTCTTC. It translates to CAMGPGLYNEQFF. Based on the CDR3 plus reference TRBV5-6 and TRBJ2-1, the full variable domain is DAGVTQSPTHLIKTRGQQVTLRCSPKSGHDTVSWYQQALGQGPQFIFQYYEEEERQRGNFPDRFSGHQFPNYSSELNVNALLLGDSALYLCAMGPGLYNEQFFGPGTRLTVL.

This clonotype has ten or more counts. The gene calls are TRBV7-9 and TRBJ1-2, with TRBD1 as a possible D gene (5 bases). This CDR3 region has 14 residues. Between the trimmed V and J ends, which lost 4 bases and 7 bases, there was a span of 16 bases. The V gene's germline CDR1 is SEHNR and CDR2 FQNEAQ (reference sequence). The DNA for the CDR3 is TGTGCCAGCAGCTGGGAGGGGCCGAGGGGTGGCTACACCTTC. This codes for CASSWEGPRGGYTF.

CDR3 residues: CASSLDRGDTEAFF. DNA for the CDR3: TGTGCCAGCAGTTTGGACAGGGGAGACACTGAAGCTTTCTTT. The chain recombines TRBV7-6 with TRBJ1-1, with 9 positions matching TRBD1. CDR3 length: 14 residues. Germline CDR1 reads SGHVS; CDR2 reads FNYEAQ. With 6 bases clipped from V and 3 bases from J, the junction kept 5 bases outside the gene matches.

This clonotype was counted at least ten times. The genes are TRBV7-3 and TRBJ2-1, with 11 positions matching TRBD2. The junction had 9 bases not matched to a gene; V was cut back by 3 bases and J by 5 bases. Germline CDR1 reads SGHTA; CDR2 reads FQGTGA. There are 17 residues in the CDR3. CDR3 sequence: CASSFSGTSGLNNEQFF. The CDR3 DNA follows: TGTGCCAGCAGCTTTTCCGGGACTAGCGGTTTAAACAATGAGCAGTTCTTC. Full variable domain (remainder filled in from reference TRBV7-3 and TRBJ2-1): GAGVSQTPSNKVTEKGKYVELRCDPISGHTALYWYRQSLGQGPEFLIYFQGTGAADDSGLPNDRFFAVRPEGSVSTLKIQRTERGDSAVYLCASSFSGTSGLNNEQFFGPGTRLTVL.

This clonotype was counted at least ten times. This chain joins TRBV7-2 and TRBJ1-2; D gene ambiguous. The CDR3 has 15 residues. Trimming stripped 5 bases from V and 3 bases from J, with 16 bases between. Looked up from germline, CDR1 is SGHTA and CDR2 is FQGNSA. CDR3 loop: CASSAPRLLYYGYTF. DNA for the CDR3: TGTGCCAGCAGCGCCCCAAGGTTGCTCTACTATGGCTACACCTTC.

The V call is TRBV20-1, the J call TRBJ2-1; possible D gene TRBD2, 5 bases. The germline gives CDR1 DFQATT, CDR2 SNEGSKA (reference sequence). There are 13 residues in the CDR3. Trimming left V 0 bases short and J 9 bases short, with 12 bases between. CDR3 sequence: CSARDTLASEQFF. DNA of the CDR3: TGCAGTGCTAGAGACACCCTAGCATCTGAGCAGTTCTTC.

The chain uses TRBV3-1 and TRBJ2-7; 13 bases fit TRBD2. Germline CDR1 LGHDT, CDR2 YNNKEL (reference sequence). Trimming cost V 10 bases and J 2 bases; bases outside gene matches: 8. The CDR3 consists of 15 residues. The CDR3 DNA reads TGTGCCACCTCGAGACTAGCGGGAGGCCCCTACGAGCAGTACTTC. Translation gives CATSRLAGGPYEQYF.

This clonotype showed up many times. V usage is TRBV20-1 and J usage is TRBJ2-5; 8 bases are shared with TRBD2. J gave up 6 bases and V 7 bases, and 10 bases lay outside the gene matches. The CDR3 length is 13 residues. Germline CDR1 and CDR2: DFQATT and SNEGSKA (reference sequence). CDR3 coding DNA: TGCAGTGGGTGGTCCAGCGGGGGAAAGACCCAGTACTTC. It translates to CSGWSSGGKTQYF.

DNA of the CDR3: TGTGCCAGCAGCCGGTTTTCCGGGGGGGAGCAGTACTTC. This gives the protein CASSRFSGGEQYF. The chain is built from TRBV10-3 and TRBJ2-7; 7 bases are shared with TRBD2. Germline values: CDR1 ENHRY, CDR2 SYGVKD. V was clipped by 10 bases and J by 7 bases; unmatched bases: 13. This CDR3 has 13 residues.

This clonotype was detected a few times. This chain links TRBV4-2 with TRBJ2-1; D may match TRBD1 or TRBD2 (5 bases each). Germline V gene sequence: CDR1 LGHNA, CDR2 YNFKEQ. The CDR3 sequence is 18 residues long. V was pared by 0 bases and J by 4 bases, with 19 bases between. As DNA, the CDR3 is TGTGCCAGCAGCCAAGAAGTGGGCAGGGCAGGGAGATACAATGAGCAGTTCTTC. As protein: CASSQEVGRAGRYNEQFF.